These T cell receptor beta chains were read from a single sample in a study of control samples from healthy donors and cancer patients. Only in-frame clones appear in the TCRdb table, and some are missing; sequencing was by immunoSEQ multiplex PCR. The table lists about 160,000 clones, 85% to 90% of them singletons. Material: blood. The source is a man younger than 45 in good health. Both conserved end residues are part of each CDR3. The D gene is left open where the match is weak. Only some rows state a clone size, as once, few, many or a class for expanded clones.

V gene	CDR3 length	D gene	clone size	J gene	CDR3 protein	CDR3 DNA
TRBV7-9	15	TRBD1	NA	TRBJ2-7	CASSHNDRGQGEQYF	TGTGCCAGCAGCCACAACGACAGGGGGCAGGGTGAGCAGTACTTC
TRBV4-3	14	NA	NA	TRBJ1-6	CASSQVTPNSPLHF	TGCGCCAGCAGCCAAGTTACACCAAATTCACCCCTCCACTTT
TRBV28	16	NA	NA	TRBJ2-3	CASTQSWHPSTDTQYF	TGTGCCAGCACCCAGAGCTGGCATCCTTCCACAGATACGCAGTATTTT
TRBV10-3	17	NA	once	TRBJ1-3	CATHTPTPPHGGNTIYF	TGTGCCACCCACACCCCGACACCTCCTCATGGGGGAAACACCATATATTTT
TRBV6-1	16	NA	once	TRBJ1-6	CASSATGPALGSPLHF	TGTGCCAGCAGTGCCACCGGGCCTGCCCTAGGTTCACCCCTCCACTTT
TRBV28	15	TRBD2	NA	TRBJ2-2	CASSSGTSGSRELFF	TGTGCCAGCAGTTCCGGGACTAGCGGGAGTAGGGAGCTGTTTTTT
TRBV29-1	16	TRBD2	NA	TRBJ2-3	CSAPGTSGNLRDTQYF	TGCAGCGCCCCCGGGACTAGCGGGAACTTAAGGGATACGCAGTATTTT
TRBV24-1	16	NA	NA	TRBJ2-6	CATSDPRPGGANVLTF	TGTGCCACCAGTGATCCCCGTCCTGGGGGGGCCAACGTCCTGACTTTC
TRBV27	18	TRBD1	NA	TRBJ1-4	CASSLTDRGRSTNEKLFF	TGTGCCAGCAGTTTAACAGACAGGGGAAGATCAACTAATGAAAAACTGTTTTTT
TRBV29-1	11	NA	once	TRBJ2-7	CSVSWDLEQYF	TGCAGCGTCTCCTGGGACCTCGAGCAGTACTTC
TRBV11-3	14	NA	NA	TRBJ1-1	CASSSHSGRTEAFF	TGTGCCAGCAGCTCCCACAGCGGTAGGACTGAAGCTTTCTTT